These 20 T cell receptor beta chains came from one sample sequenced in a study of shared clonotypes between healthy human individuals. The repertoire was sequenced with immunoSEQ multiplex PCR; TCRdb's copy has only in-frame clones and lacks some. The table includes around 990,000 clones, 77% detected once. The sample comprised memory CD4+ T cells from PBMCs. Subset of the sample: CD45RA-negative fraction. These receptors all stem from a man between 18 and 35 years old in good health. Some clones in this sample may be carry-over from other donors' samples.

The J gene is TRBJ1-4, the V gene TRBV5-6; perhaps TRBD1 as D (5 bases). Germline values: CDR1 SGHDT, CDR2 YYEEEE. The CDR3 loop spans 15 amino acids. With 3 bases removed from V and 7 bases from J, the gap between germline ends came to 16 bases. The CDR3: CASSSQGHSSEKLFF. CDR3 nucleotides: TGTGCCAGCAGCTCTCAGGGCCATAGTAGTGAAAAACTGTTTTTT.

V gene TRBV28 combines with J gene TRBJ2-5; 11 bases fit TRBD2. The CDR3 has 19 residues. V shed 3 bases and J 5 bases; nucleotides not matched to a gene: 17. CDR1 MDHEN and CDR2 SYDVKM come from the germline V gene. CDR3 DNA: TGTGCCAGCAGTTTCGACGAATTACCTAGCGGGAGGTACTGGGAGACCCAGTACTTC. This gives the protein CASSFDELPSGRYWETQYF.

The chain is built from TRBV30 and TRBJ2-1; 9 positions agree with TRBD1. The CDR3 length is 13 residues. The germline CDR1 and CDR2 sequences are GTSNPN and SVGIG (reference sequence). V lost 5 bases, J lost 6 bases, and 5 bases stayed unmatched. CDR3 sequence (DNA): TGTGCCTGGGTGGGACAGGGCTTCAATGAGCAGTTCTTC. Translated, it gives CAWVGQGFNEQFF.

The gene calls are TRBV5-6 and TRBJ2-7, with D possibly being TRBD1 (6 bases). The CDR3 consists of 13 residues. CDR1 and CDR2 (germline): SGHDT, YYEEEE. Trimming left V 0 bases short and J 4 bases short, with 8 bases between. The CDR3 sequence is CASSLDQGYEQYF. The CDR3 DNA is TGTGCCAGCAGCTTGGACCAGGGGTACGAGCAGTACTTC.

This clone was recorded once. The chain joins TRBV2 to TRBJ1-5; 7 positions match TRBD1. Germline CDR1 SNHLY, CDR2 FYNNEI. The CDR3 has 17 residues. V gave up 6 bases and J gave up 3 bases; unmatched junction bases: 14. CDR3 nucleotide sequence: TGTGCCAGCAGCCAGGGCAGGGAAAAGGGGGCCAATCAGCCCCAGCATTTT. Encoded protein: CASSQGREKGANQPQHF. Combining the CDR3 with reference TRBV2 and TRBJ1-5 gives the whole variable domain EPEVTQTPSHQVTQMGQEVILRCVPISNHLYFYWYRQILGQKVEFLVSFYNNEISEKSEIFDDQFSVERPDGSNFTLKIRSTKLEDSAMYFCASSQGREKGANQPQHFGDGTRLSIL.

V and J are TRBV6-6 and TRBJ1-1; 8 bases match TRBD1. Germline CDR1 MNHNY, CDR2 SVGAGI (reference sequence). This CDR3 has 14 amino acids. J was trimmed by 3 bases and V by 5 bases; bases with no gene match: 5. The CDR3 here is CASSRTGRDTEAFF. The CDR3, as DNA: TGTGCCAGCAGTCGGACAGGGAGGGACACTGAAGCTTTCTTT.

This clone was detected only once. The chain combines TRBV19 with TRBJ2-2; D unresolved. Trimming shortened V by 3 bases and J by 4 bases, and 9 bases separated the two germline ends. Per germline, CDR1 LNHDA and CDR2 SQIVND (reference sequence). The CDR3 covers 14 residues. CDR3 region: CASSISQTTGELFF. DNA of the CDR3: TGTGCCAGTAGTATTAGCCAGACCACCGGGGAGCTGTTTTTT.

This clone was picked up one time. The chain couples TRBV13 to TRBJ2-7; 13 nucleotides line up with TRBD2. Germline V gives CDR1 PRHDT, CDR2 FYEKMQ (reference sequence). The V segment lost 5 bases and the J segment 4 bases; nucleotides outside the gene matches: 14. CDR3 length: 18 amino acids. DNA of the CDR3: TGTGCCAGCAGCCCTCGATCCTTTAAACTAGCGGGAGGGTACGAGCAGTACTTC. It encodes CASSPRSFKLAGGYEQYF.

V usage is TRBV5-1 and J usage is TRBJ2-3; D is unclear. There are 16 residues in the CDR3. Trimming pared 0 bases from V and 3 bases from J, leaving 14 bases between. Germline V gene sequence: CDR1 SGHRS, CDR2 YFSETQ. CDR3 in DNA: TGCGCCAGCAGCTTGGCCGTAACAGCCCAAACAGATACGCAGTATTTT. This sequence encodes CASSLAVTAQTDTQYF.

The J gene is TRBJ2-4, the V gene TRBV4-1; 14 positions match TRBD2. This CDR3 has 17 residues. The V gene end was trimmed by 3 bases and the J gene end by 3 bases; junction bases not matched to a gene: 4. Per the germline V gene, CDR1 is MGHRA and CDR2 is YSYEKL. The CDR3 here is CASSQTGTSGSKNIQYF. The CDR3 coding sequence is TGCGCCAGCAGCCAGACCGGGACTAGCGGGAGCAAAAACATTCAGTACTTC.

This clone has a handful of counts. The chain recombines TRBV7-2 with TRBJ2-3, with D hard to call. CDR3 length equals 13 residues. CDR1 SGHTA and CDR2 FQGNSA come from the germline V gene. V was clipped by 1 base and J by 7 bases, with 9 bases between them. CDR3 coding DNA: TGTGCCAGCAGCTTAGAAATCCCGCATACGCAGTATTTT. Amino acids: CASSLEIPHTQYF.

On this clone: In the same sample, other DNA sequences code for this CDR3. This chain uses TRBV28 with TRBJ2-1; D remains ambiguous. Germline CDR1 reads MDHEN; CDR2 reads SYDVKM. The germline V and J ends were trimmed by 6 bases and 4 bases, with 4 bases remaining between them. The CDR3 consists of 11 residues. Here the CDR3 reads CASRSYNEQFF. The CDR3 DNA is TGTGCCAGCAGGTCGTACAATGAGCAGTTCTTC.

A note on this clone: Distinct nucleotide sequences in the sample also encode this CDR3. V is TRBV29-1 and J is TRBJ2-5, with D perhaps given as TRBD1 or TRBD2 (5 bases each). V was clipped by 6 bases and J by 5 bases, with 19 bases between them. This CDR3 comprises 14 residues. Looked up from germline, CDR1 is SQVTM and CDR2 is ANQGSEA. The CDR3: CSVSGTGLGETQYF. In nucleotides, the CDR3 is TGCAGCGTCTCCGGGACGGGGCTTGGGGAGACCCAGTACTTC.

This clone appeared many times. The chain uses TRBV28 and TRBJ1-3; TRBD1 might be the D (6 bases). Trimming left V 4 bases short and J 0 bases short, with 13 bases between. Germline V CDR1 and CDR2: MDHEN, SYDVKM. The CDR3 loop spans 16 amino acids. Written as DNA, the CDR3 is TGTGCCAGCAGTTCACCAGGGGACCCCTCTGGAAACACCATATATTTT. This gives the protein CASSSPGDPSGNTIYF.

On this clone: The sample has other DNA sequences that encode this CDR3 too. The rearrangement uses TRBV7-8 and TRBJ2-1; 11 bases agree with TRBD2. V lost 3 bases, J lost 9 bases, and 4 bases stayed unmatched. Per germline, CDR1 SGHVS and CDR2 FQNEAQ. This CDR3 spans 14 amino acids. CDR3 loop: CASSFSGRGGEQFF. The CDR3 DNA reads as TGTGCCAGCAGCTTTAGCGGGAGGGGGGGTGAGCAGTTCTTC.

The rearrangement links TRBV5-4 to TRBJ2-3, with 12 nucleotides matching TRBD2. Unmatched junction bases numbered 9, after V lost 4 bases and J lost 6 bases. Germline CDR1 and CDR2: SGHNT and YYREEE (reference sequence). The CDR3 has 16 residues. For the CDR3, the DNA is TGTGCCAGCAGCCTTCGACTAGCGGGAGTTTATGATACGCAGTATTTT. The encoded protein is CASSLRLAGVYDTQYF.

This rearrangement joins TRBV28 to TRBJ1-2; the match to TRBD1 covers 8 bases. J was trimmed by 4 bases and V by 6 bases; bases with no gene match: 7. Per germline, CDR1 MDHEN and CDR2 SYDVKM. The length of the CDR3 is 14 residues. The CDR3 region is CASRNTGGVYGYTF. The CDR3 nucleotides read TGTGCCAGCAGGAATACAGGGGGAGTCTATGGCTACACCTTC.

The chain recombines TRBV5-1 with TRBJ1-1; no reliable D call. This CDR3 has 16 amino acids. Germline values: CDR1 SGHRS, CDR2 YFSETQ. V lost 2 bases to trimming and J lost 3 bases, with 17 bases between them. The CDR3 region is CASSFAPFAEDTEAFF. The DNA of the CDR3 is TGCGCCAGCAGCTTTGCCCCCTTTGCGGAGGACACTGAAGCTTTCTTT. The complete variable domain, with remaining parts taken from reference TRBV5-1 and TRBJ1-1, reads KAGVTQTPRYLIKTRGQQVTLSCSPISGHRSVSWYQQTPGQGLQFLFEYFSETQRNKGNFPGRFSGRQFSNSRSEMNVSTLELGDSALYLCASSFAPFAEDTEAFFGQGTRLTVV.

The chain joins TRBV7-3 to TRBJ2-2; D not certain. V gave up 5 bases and J gave up 6 bases, with 7 bases separating them. Germline CDR1 SGHTA, CDR2 FQGTGA. The CDR3 loop spans 12 amino acids. The CDR3 protein is CASSVVPGELFF. Written as DNA, the CDR3 is TGTGCCAGCAGCGTCGTTCCCGGGGAGCTGTTTTTT.

This clone appeared a few times. The V and J genes are TRBV5-6 and TRBJ1-1, with 10 bases that match TRBD1. The V segment lost 4 bases and the J segment 4 bases; nucleotides outside the gene matches: 4. Germline V gene sequence: CDR1 SGHDT, CDR2 YYEEEE. The CDR3 spans 14 residues. The CDR3 DNA is TGTGCCAGCAGCCCTAGGACAGGGGGCACTGAAGCTTTCTTT. Translation gives CASSPRTGGTEAFF.